This T cell receptor beta chain emerged from a study of blood T cell repertoires in COVID-19. Background on the study: The samples span acute and convalescent COVID-19 from the United States, Italy and Spain.

All enrollees were roughly 18 to 89 years old and from 20 to 25 US areas. Two negative PCRs, clearance, or symptom resolution characterized the recovered Cohort 3 donors. In the study's own analysis: By means of reference gene primer amplification, nucleated cell counts were estimated. Profiling relied on immunoSEQ multiplex PCR, and the TCRdb table lists in-frame clones only, not all of them. Clone size and V and J calls were adopted from that table, with D and trimming inferred from the DNA. The sample includes 250,000 to 300,000 clones, nearly 90% of them seen just once. This receptor was taken from a woman in her fifties or sixties who had recovered from COVID-19. Sequencing was done on a sample of PBMCs or T cells enriched from blood (not recorded which).

CDR3 residues: CASSPYRTDGEQFF. DNA of the CDR3: TGTGCCAGCAGCCCTTACCGGACAGACGGTGAGCAGTTCTTC. The chain uses TRBV11-2 and TRBJ2-1; perhaps TRBD1 as D (6 bases). Germline loops: CDR1 SGHAT, CDR2 FQNNGV. CDR3 length: 14 amino acids. Trimming removed 5 bases from V and 9 bases from J, with 17 bases in between.